This entry lists 22 T cell receptor beta chains sequenced from one sample in a study of T cells in Graves' hyperthyroidism and ophthalmopathy. Regions amplified from RNA transcripts were the TCR beta CDR3 regions. With the HTBI primer set, the TCR CDR3 went through a first round of RT-PCR. Using its own MiXCR run on the multiplex PCR reads, TCRdb lists one record per CDR3 protein. The sample lists about 420,000 distinct CDR3 sequences, 12% to 15% occurring once. The sequencing sample was made of blood. The receptors were sampled from a woman younger than 35 with Graves' hyperthyroidism.

As regards this clonotype: One base away lies a much larger clone, so this may be a sequencing read error. The genes are TRBV28 and TRBJ1-4; no definite D call. Germline CDR1 MDHEN, CDR2 SYDVKM. The CDR3 consists of 14 residues. The CDR3 nucleotides are TGTTCCACCCAACCGGGAATGAACCCTGAAAAACTGTTTTTT. This codes for CSTQPGMNPEKLFF.

The chain joins TRBV4-1 to TRBJ2-3; D is ambiguous. This CDR3 spans 13 amino acids. Per the germline V gene, CDR1 is MGHRA and CDR2 is YSYEKL. V was clipped by 0 bases and J by 3 bases, with 4 bases between them. The CDR3 DNA follows: TGCGCCAGCAGCCAAGAGGGGACAGATACGCAGTATTTT. This gives the protein CASSQEGTDTQYF.

This clonotype was observed at least ten times. CDR3 loop: CASRYMSSGANVLTF. The CDR3 bases are TGTGCCAGCAGGTACATGTCCTCTGGGGCCAACGTCCTGACTTTC. The chain has TRBV2 and TRBJ2-6; D unresolved. The germline CDR1 and CDR2 sequences are SNHLY and FYNNEI. V was shortened by 6 bases and J by 0 bases, with 9 bases between the two germline ends. CDR3 length equals 15 residues.

This clonotype was counted ten times or more. V gene TRBV7-2 combines with J gene TRBJ2-2; TRBD1 matches at 9 bases. Germline V CDR1 and CDR2: SGHTA, FQGNSA. Germline trimming cut 5 bases from V and 7 bases from J; bases unmatched to any gene: 5. The CDR3 covers 14 residues. CDR3 sequence: CASSPGTGIGELFF. CDR3 nucleotide sequence: TGTGCCAGCAGCCCCGGGACAGGGATCGGGGAGCTGTTTTTT.

This clonotype was recorded at least ten times. V and J are TRBV28 and TRBJ2-7; TRBD2 might be the D (5 bases). The V and J ends lost 2 bases and 2 bases respectively, with 19 bases between them. The CDR3 covers 17 residues. The V gene's germline CDR1 is MDHEN and CDR2 SYDVKM. CDR3 in amino acids: CASSLRGNGPRPYEQYF. The CDR3 region has the DNA TGTGCCAGCAGTTTACGAGGGAACGGGCCACGGCCCTACGAGCAGTACTTC. Full variable domain (outside the CDR3, taken from reference TRBV28 and TRBJ2-7): DVKVTQSSRYLVKRTGEKVFLECVQDMDHENMFWYRQDPGLGLRLIYFSYDVKMKEKGDIPEGYSVSREKKERFSLILESASTNQTSMYLCASSLRGNGPRPYEQYFGPGTRLTVT.

CDR3: CASSQQGSAYEQYF. CDR3 coding DNA: TGTGCCAGTAGTCAACAGGGATCGGCCTACGAGCAGTACTTC. The chain recombines TRBV19 with TRBJ2-7; tentatively, D is TRBD1 (6 bases). The germline V and J ends were trimmed by 5 bases and 2 bases, with 13 bases remaining between them. Germline V CDR1 and CDR2: LNHDA, SQIVND (reference sequence). The length of the CDR3 is 14 residues.

This clonotype was counted many times. The chain joins TRBV27 to TRBJ2-5; TRBD1 might be the D (7 bases). The V gene lost 5 bases and the J gene lost 5 bases, with 18 bases spanning the gap. Germline CDR1 reads MNHEY; CDR2 reads SMNVEV (reference sequence). The CDR3 has 15 residues. The CDR3 is CASSRLGQVGETQYF. CDR3 coding DNA: TGTGCCAGCAGTCGACTAGGACAGGTCGGGGAGACCCAGTACTTC.

The V gene is TRBV2, the J gene TRBJ1-5, with a weak D call TRBD1 (5 bases). V lost 3 bases to trimming and J lost 9 bases, with 12 bases between them. The CDR3 is made up of 13 amino acids. Germline V gene data show CDR1 as SNHLY and CDR2 as FYNNEI. For the CDR3, the DNA is TGTGCCAGCAGTGACAGCCCGGGGGGGCCCCAGCATTTT. Amino acids: CASSDSPGGPQHF.

This clonotype was observed at least ten times. This chain connects TRBV13 to TRBJ2-3, with 10 positions matching TRBD2. Unmatched junction bases numbered 5, after V lost 2 bases and J lost 0 bases. Germline CDR1 and CDR2: PRHDT and FYEKMQ (reference sequence). CDR3 length: 17 residues. CDR3 nucleotides: TGTGCCAGCAGCTTACTCCTAGCGGGGGAGAGCACAGATACGCAGTATTTT. Residues: CASSLLLAGESTDTQYF.

This clonotype was picked up many times. J is TRBJ2-3 and V is TRBV18; D remains ambiguous. The CDR3 sequence is 15 residues long. V lost 1 base, J lost 2 bases, and 10 bases lay in between. The germline V gene encodes CDR1 KGHSH and CDR2 LQKENI. The CDR3 region has the DNA TGTGCCAGCTCACCACGAACCGGGCTCACAGATACGCAGTATTTT. Amino acid sequence: CASSPRTGLTDTQYF.

With regard to this clonotype: A much larger clone sits a single nucleotide away, making a read error possible. CDR3 amino acids: CASKGNTGELFF. In nucleotides, the CDR3 is TGTGCCAGCAAGGGTAACACCGGGGAGCTGTTTTTT. The gene calls are TRBV24-1 and TRBJ2-2; no definite D call. The CDR3 consists of 12 residues. Trimming cost V 11 bases and J 2 bases, with 8 bases left between them. The germline V gene encodes CDR1 KGHDR and CDR2 SFDVKD.

This clonotype was picked up many times. The chain joins TRBV5-1 to TRBJ1-1; D remains ambiguous. With 1 base removed from V and 1 base from J, the gap between germline ends came to 8 bases. This CDR3 has 14 amino acids. Germline CDR1 and CDR2: SGHRS and YFSETQ. This CDR3 is CASSLSAENTEAFF. In nucleotides, the CDR3 is TGCGCCAGCAGCTTGTCAGCGGAGAACACTGAAGCTTTCTTT.

This clonotype was seen only a few times. The CDR3 region is CASGTRTEQYF. The CDR3, as DNA: TGTGCCAGCGGGACCCGGACAGAGCAGTATTTT. This chain connects TRBV25-1 to TRBJ2-3; possibly TRBD1 for D (6 bases). Germline CDR1 and CDR2: MGHDK and SYGVNS. The CDR3 contains 11 residues. V was pared by 8 bases and J by 11 bases, with 14 bases between.

As regards this clonotype: A much larger clonotype is one base distant, so this may be a read error. V usage is TRBV20-1 and J usage is TRBJ2-5; the D call may be TRBD1 or TRBD2 (5 bases each). Per germline, CDR1 DFQATT and CDR2 SNEGSKA (reference sequence). The CDR3 runs 14 residues. The CDR3 reads CSAPGWGFEETQCF. The CDR3 DNA reads as TGCAGTGCACCCGGCTGGGGGTTTGAAGAGACCCAGTGCTTC.

For the CDR3, the DNA is TGCGCCAGCAGCCAGTCGACAGGGGGCGACTATGGCTACACCTTC. Translated: CASSQSTGGDYGYTF. The rearrangement joins TRBV4-1 to TRBJ1-2, with 10 bases identical to TRBD1. V shed 3 bases, J shed 3 bases, and the junction held 4 bases outside the gene matches. Per germline, CDR1 MGHRA and CDR2 YSYEKL. The CDR3 runs to 15 residues.

This clonotype was seen more than once but under ten times. The chain combines TRBV6-1 with TRBJ2-1, with TRBD2 identical over 7 bases. This CDR3 has 15 residues. The V and J ends lost 3 bases and 2 bases, in that order; junction bases with no gene match: 4. The germline gives CDR1 MNHNS, CDR2 SASEGT. CDR3 amino acids: CASSDSAGAYNEQFF. The CDR3 DNA reads as TGTGCCAGCAGTGATAGCGCGGGAGCCTACAATGAGCAGTTCTTC.

This clonotype has a count of ten or more. The gene calls are TRBV11-2 and TRBJ2-5; TRBD2 matches 9 bases. The CDR3 loop spans 16 amino acids. CDR1 is SGHAT, CDR2 FQNNGV, per germline. After removal of 5 bases from V and 5 bases from J, the junction contained 12 bases not matched to a gene. The CDR3 region is CASSPLVAGDGETQYF. The CDR3 DNA reads TGTGCCAGCAGCCCTTTAGTAGCGGGGGACGGGGAGACCCAGTACTTC.

The chain has TRBV4-2 and TRBJ2-2, with 9 bases identical to TRBD2. Germline lookup yields CDR1 LGHNA and CDR2 YNFKEQ. Trimming at V came to 0 bases and at J to 6 bases, leaving 2 bases not matched to a gene. The CDR3 consists of 15 residues. In DNA, the CDR3 is TGTGCCAGCAGCCAAGAGTTAGCGGGAGCCGGGGAGCTGTTTTTT. Its protein is CASSQELAGAGELFF.

This clonotype is classed as medium-sized. The V call is TRBV12-3 or TRBV12-4, the J call TRBJ2-7; 10 bases match TRBD1. There are 14 residues in the CDR3. Trimming cost V 4 bases and J 5 bases; bases outside gene matches: 5. Written as DNA, the CDR3 is TGTGCCAGCAGTTCGTGGGACAGGGGCCACGAGCAGTACTTC. This sequence encodes CASSSWDRGHEQYF.

The chain recombines TRBV9 with TRBJ2-3; D is uncertain. Germline V CDR1 and CDR2: SGDLS, YYNGEE. This CDR3 is built from 13 residues. The ends were cut back, 0 bases at V and 4 bases at J, with 6 bases in the middle. The CDR3 coding sequence is TGTGCCAGCAGCGTAGCTACTCCAGATACGCAGTATTTT. Protein product: CASSVATPDTQYF.

This clonotype was detected many times. V and J are TRBV20-1 and TRBJ2-1, with a tentative D call TRBD2 (6 bases). The CDR3 loop spans 12 amino acids. V was clipped by 5 bases and J by 2 bases, with 7 bases between them. Germline assignment: CDR1 DFQATT and CDR2 SNEGSKA (reference sequence). CDR3 sequence reads: CSARGTYNEQFF. The CDR3 coding sequence is TGCAGTGCTCGCGGGACCTACAATGAGCAGTTCTTC.

This clonotype appeared many times. The chain recombines TRBV28 with TRBJ2-3; TRBD1 agrees at 9 bases. The V segment lost 5 bases and the J segment 3 bases; nucleotides outside the gene matches: 6. CDR1 and CDR2 (germline): MDHEN, SYDVKM. This CDR3 contains 15 residues. In nucleotides, the CDR3 is TGTGCCAGCAGTCCGCCGGGGACAGGGACAGATACGCAGTATTTT. This codes for CASSPPGTGTDTQYF.